This T cell receptor beta chain was identified during a study of spatial heterogeneity in lung cancer. TCRdb ran MiXCR on the 5' RACE reads and lists one entry per CDR3 protein. The sample includes about 80,000 distinct CDR3 sequences, about 8.5% of them seen just once. This clonotype was found many times. The sample's time point: sample taken at primary tumor resection. V lost 1 base to trimming and J lost 6 bases; unmatched junction nucleotides: 11. This CDR3 is 16 amino acids long. The germline gives CDR1 LGHNA, CDR2 YNFKEQ. The input for sequencing was PBMCs, taken at surgery. This chain connects TRBV4-2 to TRBJ2-7; TRBD1 matches 8 bases. The TCR was taken from a male donor with early-stage non-small cell lung cancer. The CDR3 loop reads CASSQAGQGGGREQYF. The CDR3 nucleotides are TGTGCCAGCAGCCAAGCCGGACAGGGTGGGGGTCGCGAGCAGTACTTC.